This T cell receptor beta chain is drawn from a study of cytomegalovirus exposure and HLA in healthy donors. As for the study in general: As released early, the data held 85 million to 95 million unique TCRs from HLA-typed donors.

The donors gave bone marrow, and they were healthy. About this clone: Its cognate antigen is unknown.

Study results and caveats: Analyzed later, most CMV-associated TCR beta chains appeared HLA-restricted. After further analysis at a later stage, 15,000 to 20,000 TCR beta sequences were associated with HLA alleles at 0.05 false discovery rate.

The germline CDR1 and CDR2 sequences are ENHRY and SYGVKD. The CDR3 has 16 residues. The V gene end was trimmed by 4 bases and the J gene end by 4 bases; junction bases not matched to a gene: 8. PCR primers comprised 60 Vbeta and 13 Jbeta primers. Assay: immunoSEQ multiplex PCR; the TCRdb copy retains only in-frame clones and omits some. Of 150,000 to 200,000 clones listed, around three quarters are singletons. Sequenced: PBMCs. This sequence was found in a man between 40 and 49 years old in good health and CMV-seropositive. The genes are TRBV10-3 and TRBJ2-1, with 9 bases fitting TRBD2. The CDR3 nucleotides read TGTGCCATCAGTGCCAATAGCGGGGGACTGTACAATGAGCAGTTCTTC. Translation gives CAISANSGGLYNEQFF.